The 23 T cell receptor beta chains below all came from one sample that was sequenced in a study of shared clonotypes between healthy human individuals. Clones were sequenced by immunoSEQ multiplex PCR, and TCRdb holds only the in-frame ones, with some missing. The sample shows roughly 1.5 million clones, around 98% of them seen only once. Material for sequencing was naive CD4+ T cells sorted from blood. Specified subset: CD45RA+ positively selected. The receptors here all came from a man aged 30 to 39 in good health.

The genes are TRBV18 and TRBJ1-3; D unresolved. Germline V gene sequence: CDR1 KGHSH, CDR2 LQKENI. The ends were cut back, 1 base at V and 0 bases at J, with 16 bases in the middle. This CDR3 has 18 amino acids. The CDR3 region is CASSPLDFSSRSGNTIYF. DNA for the CDR3: TGTGCCAGCTCACCACTCGATTTCTCTAGCCGCTCTGGAAACACCATATATTTT.

This rearrangement joins TRBV2 to TRBJ2-7; D is possibly TRBD1 (6 bases). Per germline, CDR1 SNHLY and CDR2 FYNNEI. V lost 5 bases and J 2 bases, leaving 16 bases between the germline ends. The CDR3 loop spans 15 amino acids. The CDR3 DNA sequence: TGTGCCAGCAGTATTAGGGGGACCCTAACCTACGAGCAGTACTTC. As protein: CASSIRGTLTYEQYF.

The chain couples TRBV5-1 to TRBJ1-1; 9 nucleotides line up with TRBD1. This CDR3 is built from 14 residues. CDR1 and CDR2 from the germline V gene are SGHRS and YFSETQ. V was pared by 4 bases and J by 5 bases, with 6 bases of the junction left unmatched. As DNA, the CDR3 is TGCGCCAGCAGCCCCCTGACAGGGGGGACTGAAGCTTTCTTT. This encodes CASSPLTGGTEAFF.

The V call is TRBV4-2, the J call TRBJ2-3; 9 nucleotides line up with TRBD2. V was pared by 0 bases and J by 2 bases, with 6 bases of the junction left unmatched. Germline V lookup: CDR1 LGHNA, CDR2 YNFKEQ. CDR3 length: 17 amino acids. CDR3 nucleotides: TGTGCCAGCAGCCAAGATCGGGGCGGGAGGGCCACAGATACGCAGTATTTT. Its translation is CASSQDRGGRATDTQYF.

This chain joins TRBV28 and TRBJ1-5; D is possibly TRBD1 (5 bases). CDR1 and CDR2 from the germline V gene are MDHEN and SYDVKM. With 6 bases removed from V and 11 bases from J, the gap between germline ends came to 17 bases. The length of the CDR3 is 13 residues. The CDR3 spells CASRWTLRGTQHF. The CDR3 DNA reads TGTGCCAGCAGGTGGACATTAAGAGGGACCCAGCATTTT.

The chain uses TRBV6-6 and TRBJ1-1; D uncertain. V was trimmed by 7 bases and J by 1 base, leaving 10 bases between them. Germline V gene data show CDR1 as MNHNY and CDR2 as SVGAGI (reference sequence). The CDR3 consists of 13 residues. The CDR3 bases are TGTGCCAGCAAAAGGCCCGAGAACACTGAAGCTTTCTTT. As protein: CASKRPENTEAFF.

The chain joins TRBV6-5 to TRBJ2-7, with TRBD1 as a possible D gene (6 bases). V shed 10 bases and J shed 3 bases, with 22 bases lying between them. This CDR3 is built from 15 residues. Per the germline V gene, CDR1 is MNHEY and CDR2 is SVGAGI. Here the CDR3 reads CATSGVPFYGYEQYF. CDR3 nucleotide sequence: TGTGCCACCTCAGGGGTACCCTTTTATGGCTACGAGCAGTACTTC.

The J gene is TRBJ1-5, the V gene TRBV27; D call uncertain. CDR3 length: 15 amino acids. The germline gives CDR1 MNHEY, CDR2 SMNVEV (reference sequence). V dropped 0 bases and J dropped 0 bases, with 6 bases sitting between them. DNA for the CDR3: TGTGCCAGCAGTTTATCGATGTATAGCAATCAGCCCCAGCATTTT. Translated: CASSLSMYSNQPQHF.

The CDR3 is CAIGTSGRGTEQYF. CDR3 in DNA: TGTGCCATCGGGACTAGCGGGAGAGGTACTGAGCAGTACTTC. This chain links TRBV28 with TRBJ2-7; 14 nucleotides match TRBD2. Germline V gene sequence: CDR1 MDHEN, CDR2 SYDVKM. J lost 7 bases, V lost 10 bases, and 9 bases had no gene match. The CDR3 covers 14 residues.

V is TRBV9 and J is TRBJ2-2, with D possibly matching TRBD1 (5 bases). With 1 base removed from V and 4 bases from J, the gap between germline ends came to 14 bases. CDR1 and CDR2 (germline): SGDLS, YYNGEE. The CDR3 sequence is 16 residues long. CDR3 nucleotides: TGTGCCAGCAGCGTAACTATTGACAGTCTCACCGGGGAGCTGTTTTTT. It encodes CASSVTIDSLTGELFF.

This rearrangement joins TRBV5-5 to TRBJ1-1, with D uncertain. This CDR3 region has 13 residues. In germline, CDR1 is SGHKS, CDR2 YYEKEE (reference sequence). The V and J ends lost 7 bases and 5 bases respectively, with 15 bases between them. In nucleotides, the CDR3 is TGTGCCAGCTCCTCTCAACGAAGGACTGAAGCTTTCTTT. It translates to CASSSQRRTEAFF.

The CDR3 region has the DNA TGTGCCAGCAGCGTAGATGTACCCAGCGGAGATACGCAGTATTTT. Translation: CASSVDVPSGDTQYF. V is TRBV9 and J is TRBJ2-3; maybe TRBD2 (5 bases). V gave up 0 bases and J gave up 5 bases, with 13 bases separating them. CDR1 is SGDLS and CDR2 is YYNGEE in the germline V gene. CDR3 length: 15 residues.

The chain joins TRBV7-6 to TRBJ2-3; D gene unclear. Looked up from germline, CDR1 is SGHVS and CDR2 is FNYEAQ. CDR3 length: 16 amino acids. The germline V and J ends were trimmed by 1 base and 2 bases, with 13 bases remaining between them. The CDR3 DNA reads TGTGCCAGCAGCTTAGGTAGTGGCGGCAACACAGATACGCAGTATTTT. Protein product: CASSLGSGGNTDTQYF.

V gene TRBV7-3 combines with J gene TRBJ2-5; no clear D. Germline V lookup: CDR1 SGHTA, CDR2 FQGTGA. The length of the CDR3 is 11 residues. The V and J ends lost 7 bases and 5 bases respectively, with 8 bases between them. The CDR3 coding sequence is TGTGCCAGCACCGCCTTGGAGACCCAGTACTTC. Translated, it gives CASTALETQYF.

This clone was recorded once. The chain links TRBV27 to TRBJ2-7; D not certain. Germline V gene lookup returns CDR1 MNHEY and CDR2 SMNVEV (reference sequence). This CDR3 has 14 residues. With 3 bases removed from V and 0 bases from J, the gap between germline ends came to 9 bases. The CDR3 sequence: CASSFTFSSYEQYF. The CDR3 DNA sequence: TGTGCCAGCAGTTTCACTTTTAGCTCCTACGAGCAGTACTTC.

The chain combines TRBV6-1 with TRBJ2-7, with D perhaps assigned TRBD1 or TRBD2 (6 bases each). Germline V gives CDR1 MNHNS, CDR2 SASEGT. V shed 4 bases and J shed 2 bases, with 15 bases lying between them. CDR3 length equals 15 residues. The CDR3 is CASSVEGGTAYEQYF. The CDR3 DNA is TGTGCCAGCAGTGTCGAAGGGGGGACCGCCTACGAGCAGTACTTC.

The chain links TRBV29-1 to TRBJ2-7; D unresolved. Germline loops: CDR1 SQVTM, CDR2 ANQGSEA. Trimming left V 4 bases short and J 4 bases short, with 8 bases between. The CDR3 runs to 11 residues. CDR3 in amino acids: CSVGTNYEQYF. The CDR3 DNA reads TGCAGCGTTGGAACTAATTACGAGCAGTACTTC.

The chain combines TRBV6-5 with TRBJ2-3; D remains unclear. The CDR3 covers 15 residues. With 0 bases removed from V and 2 bases from J, the gap between germline ends came to 9 bases. From germline, CDR1 is MNHEY and CDR2 SVGAGI. Here the CDR3 reads CASSYSEVITDTQYF. The DNA for the CDR3 is TGTGCCAGCAGTTACTCGGAAGTAATCACAGATACGCAGTATTTT.

The chain uses TRBV7-9 and TRBJ2-2, with 10 bases that match TRBD1. J lost 4 bases, V lost 4 bases, and 6 bases had no gene match. Looked up from germline, CDR1 is SEHNR and CDR2 is FQNEAQ (reference sequence). This CDR3 is 16 amino acids long. The CDR3 DNA reads TGTGCCAGCAGCTCCCCGGGACAGGGGATCACCGGGGAGCTGTTTTTT. This sequence encodes CASSSPGQGITGELFF. The variable domain in full, with the rest retrieved from reference TRBV7-9 and TRBJ2-2, is DTGVSQNPRHKITKRGQNVTFRCDPISEHNRLYWYRQTLGQGPEFLTYFQNEAQLEKSRLLSDRFSAERPKGSFSTLEIQRTEQGDSAMYLCASSSPGQGITGELFFGEGSRLTVL.

V is TRBV9 and J is TRBJ2-5; TRBD2 agrees at 10 bases. CDR1 and CDR2 (germline): SGDLS, YYNGEE. Trimming removed 3 bases from V and 5 bases from J; junction bases left unmatched: 10. This CDR3 region has 16 residues. In nucleotides, the CDR3 is TGTGCCAGCAGCGAGAAAAGCGGGAGGGCCGAGGAGACCCAGTACTTC. Translating it yields CASSEKSGRAEETQYF.

J is TRBJ2-2 and V is TRBV14; TRBD1 matches at 7 bases. There are 15 residues in the CDR3. Germline loops: CDR1 SGHDN, CDR2 FVKESK. V gave up 4 bases and J gave up 2 bases; unmatched junction bases: 4. The CDR3 loop reads CASSLPGGNTGELFF. The CDR3 coding sequence is TGTGCCAGCAGCCTACCAGGGGGTAACACCGGGGAGCTGTTTTTT.

The chain links TRBV5-6 to TRBJ2-1, with 8 nucleotides matching TRBD1. Germline loops: CDR1 SGHDT, CDR2 YYEEEE. This CDR3 contains 17 residues. J lost 6 bases, V lost 4 bases, and 15 bases had no gene match. The CDR3 DNA sequence: TGTGCCAGCAGCCAAACCATCGACAGGGGCCGGGGCAATGAGCAGTTCTTC. Its protein product is CASSQTIDRGRGNEQFF. Together with reference TRBV5-6 and TRBJ2-1, the CDR3 gives the full variable domain: DAGVTQSPTHLIKTRGQQVTLRCSPKSGHDTVSWYQQALGQGPQFIFQYYEEEERQRGNFPDRFSGHQFPNYSSELNVNALLLGDSALYLCASSQTIDRGRGNEQFFGPGTRLTVL.

V is TRBV13 and J is TRBJ2-1; 8 bases line up with TRBD2. V was clipped by 4 bases and J by 3 bases; unmatched bases: 8. This CDR3 contains 16 residues. Germline V CDR1 and CDR2: PRHDT, FYEKMQ (reference sequence). CDR3 residues: CASSSSGSTHYNEQFF. The CDR3 DNA reads TGTGCCAGCAGCTCTAGCGGGTCAACACACTACAATGAGCAGTTCTTC.